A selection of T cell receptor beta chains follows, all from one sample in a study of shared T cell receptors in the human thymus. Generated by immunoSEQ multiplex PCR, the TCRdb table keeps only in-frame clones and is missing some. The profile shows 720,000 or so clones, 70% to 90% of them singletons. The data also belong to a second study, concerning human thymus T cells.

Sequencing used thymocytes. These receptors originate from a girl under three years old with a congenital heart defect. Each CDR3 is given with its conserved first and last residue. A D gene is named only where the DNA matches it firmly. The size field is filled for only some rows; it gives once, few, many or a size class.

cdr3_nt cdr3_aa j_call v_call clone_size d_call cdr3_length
TGCGCCAGCAGCCAAGCTAGCACAGATACGCAGTATTTT CASSQASTDTQYF TRBJ2-3 TRBV4-3 - - 13
TGCGCCAGCCGCAAGCGGGTGAGAACCAACACTGAAGCTTTCTTT CASRKRVRTNTEAFF TRBJ1-1 TRBV4-3 few - 15
TGTGCCAGCGGCCAGGGAAGGCGCAGAGGCAACACTGAAGCTTTCTTT CASGQGRRRGNTEAFF TRBJ1-1 TRBV11-1 - - 16
TGTGCCAGCAGCTTAACCCCCCCGGGACAGGAGAATGAAAAACTGTTTTTT CASSLTPPGQENEKLFF TRBJ1-4 TRBV7-6 - TRBD1 17
TGTGCCAGCAGCTCGACGGGACAGGGGGGAACCTACGAGCAGTACTTC CASSSTGQGGTYEQYF TRBJ2-7 TRBV7-2 - TRBD1 16
TGCGCCAGCAGCCACGTGACAGCCAGAGACAATGAGCAGTTCTTC CASSHVTARDNEQFF TRBJ2-1 TRBV4-1 - - 15
TGTGCCAGCACCGAGGAGGGAGGGGGGGGTCAGCCCCAGCATTTT CASTEEGGGGQPQHF TRBJ1-5 TRBV2 - - 15
TGTGCCAGCAGAGACGACAGGGTTAGTTGGGGCTACACCTTC CASRDDRVSWGYTF TRBJ1-2 TRBV7-2 once TRBD1 14
TGTGCCAGCAGCGTATCAGCAGATCCGGGGTACCTGTTTTTT CASSVSADPGYLFF TRBJ1-4 TRBV9 - - 14
TGTGCCAGCAGCCACTCCGGGACAGGGACGAACACTGAAGCTTTCTTT CASSHSGTGTNTEAFF TRBJ1-1 TRBV14 - TRBD1 16
TGTGCCAGCAGCCCCCGGGGAGGGAACACTGAAGCTTTCTTT CASSPRGGNTEAFF TRBJ1-1 TRBV9 - - 14
TGTGCCAGCAGTTGGGCAACTGGAAACACCATATATTTT CASSWATGNTIYF TRBJ1-3 TRBV11-2 - - 13
TGTGCCAGCGCGTCAAAGAGGGGGGGTGGTTACAATGAGCAGTTCTTC CASASKRGGGYNEQFF TRBJ2-1 TRBV19 - - 16
TGTGCCACAGGGACAGGGAAGGTCACCGGGGAGCTGTTTTTT CATGTGKVTGELFF TRBJ2-2 TRBV15 - TRBD1 14
TGTGCCACCAGCAGATTCCCATACAGGTCCCTGAACACTGAAGCTTTCTTT CATSRFPYRSLNTEAFF TRBJ1-1 TRBV15 few - 17
TGTGCCAGCAGTTTTAGCGGAGATACGCAGTATTTT CASSFSGDTQYF TRBJ2-3 TRBV4-2 - - 12
TGTGCCTGGAGGGTTGTCCCCCTGGGACAGAATCATAACACTGAAGCTTTCTTT CAWRVVPLGQNHNTEAFF TRBJ1-1 TRBV30 - TRBD1 18
TGTGCCAGCAGCTTAGCCAGGACGGGCAGGGGGCTTTCACCCCTCCACTTT CASSLARTGRGLSPLHF TRBJ1-6 TRBV13 - TRBD1 17
TGTGCCAGCAGCTTATCGCTCGGGGGGCATGAAGCTTTCTTT CASSLSLGGHEAFF TRBJ1-1 TRBV7-9 once - 14
TGTGCCAGCTCACCTCAAGCGGGGGGCCTCAATGAGCAGTTCTTC CASSPQAGGLNEQFF TRBJ2-1 TRBV18 - TRBD2 15
TGTGCCAGCAGGACAGGGGATGGAGGCTATGGCTACACCTTC CASRTGDGGYGYTF TRBJ1-2 TRBV27 once TRBD1 14
TGTGCCAGCAGCTTACGGGAAGGGGGGGCGGAGACCCAGTACTTC CASSLREGGAETQYF TRBJ2-5 TRBV7-2 - - 15
TGTGCCAGTAGTATCATTGTGGGGCCTATGAACACTGAAGCTTTCTTT CASSIIVGPMNTEAFF TRBJ1-1 TRBV19 - - 16